This T cell receptor beta chain emerged from a study of blood T cell repertoires in COVID-19. In the original processing: From reference gene primer amplification, estimates of nucleated cell counts were derived. TCRdb's table, derived via immunoSEQ multiplex PCR, lists solely in-frame clones and lacks some. V, J and clone size reflect that table, while D and trimming were determined from the DNA. The sample has around 200,000 clones, 90% seen once. This clone was seen once. CDR1 and CDR2 from the germline V gene are GTSNPN and SVGIG (reference sequence). V lost 4 bases and J lost 1, with 8 bases in between. The CDR3 is 12 amino acids.

Sequenced sample: peripheral blood. This rearrangement joins TRBV30 to TRBJ2-7, with a tentative D call TRBD1 (5 bases). This TCR came from a man aged 45-65 years with acute or convalescent COVID-19. The CDR3 reads CAWTDNSYEQYF. In nucleotides, the CDR3 is TGTGCCTGGACGGACAATTCCTACGAGCAGTACTTC.